This T cell receptor beta chain was sequenced in a study of synovial regulatory T cells in juvenile arthritis. Study as a whole: Treatments: a few naive, more than five methotrexate, one methotrexate plus infliximab, one unknown. Study-level points and caveats: iaTreg cells shared more CDR3 sequences with synovial Tregs than other blood Tregs did. Synovial Teff and blood CPL repertoires partially overlapped with iaTreg TCR repertoires, which were largely patient-private.

This clone ranks as medium-sized (0.01 to 0.1%) in terms of frequency. Its target is not known. Matched peripheral blood accompanied the synovial fluid taken from each patient with active arthritis. Donors were 11 juvenile idiopathic arthritis patients with active disease. The CDR3 runs 15 residues. Nucleotide data are not available. CDR1 and CDR2 (germline): SGHDT, YYEEEE. Only in-frame clones appear in the TCRdb table, and some are missing; sequencing was by immunoSEQ multiplex PCR. Its table lists about 2,500 clones. This clonotype originated in a donor between 2 and 29 years old with juvenile idiopathic arthritis. The sequenced sample consisted of Treg cells from the synovium. This chain joins TRBV5-6 and TRBJ2-6; TCRdb designates TRBD1, a call that cannot be tested without DNA. This chain's CDR3 is CASSYRGHRANVLTF.